A single T cell receptor beta chain is shown here with its context. The source of the sample is a study of CD8 T cells in Susac syndrome. Germline assignment: CDR1 LGHDT and CDR2 YNNKEL (reference sequence). The V end lost 0 bases, the J end lost 10 bases, and 18 bases lay between the germline ends. The CDR3 length is 15 residues. RNA totalling roughly 0.45 to 1 ug underwent reverse transcription with random hexamers. TCRdb redid the calling of the immunoSEQ multiplex PCR reads with MiXCR, one entry per CDR3 protein. The sample carries roughly 180,000 distinct CDR3 sequences, around 96% recorded once.

The material sequenced was CD4+ T cells from PBMCs. The V gene is TRBV3-1, the J gene TRBJ1-1; D perhaps matches TRBD1 (6 bases). This clonotype was obtained from a human donor in good health. CDR3 in amino acids: CASSQDLRGGSSAFF. The CDR3 DNA reads as TGTGCCAGCAGCCAAGACTTACGCGGGGGCTCTTCAGCTTTCTTT.